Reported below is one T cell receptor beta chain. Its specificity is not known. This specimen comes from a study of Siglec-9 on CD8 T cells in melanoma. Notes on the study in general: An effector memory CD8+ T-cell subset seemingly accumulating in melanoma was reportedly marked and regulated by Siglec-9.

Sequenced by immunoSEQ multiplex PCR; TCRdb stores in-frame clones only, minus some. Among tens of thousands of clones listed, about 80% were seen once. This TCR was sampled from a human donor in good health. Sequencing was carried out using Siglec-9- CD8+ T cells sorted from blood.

In DNA, the CDR3 is TGTGCTAGCTCCCCGACATACGCGAACACCGGGGAGCTGTTTTTT. This translates into CASSPTYANTGELFF. V usage is TRBV7-7 and J usage is TRBJ2-2, with unresolved D. Per the germline V gene, CDR1 is SSHAT and CDR2 is FNYEAQ (reference sequence). This CDR3 contains 15 residues.